A selection of T cell receptor beta chains follows, all from one sample in a study of T-cell memory formation after mild COVID-19. TCRdb recomputed calls from the 5' RACE reads with MiXCR, one row per CDR3 protein. The data show 450,000 to 650,000 distinct CDR3 sequences, about 20% seen once. Sequencing was carried out using PBMCs or a T cell subset sorted from them (not recorded which). These receptors originate from an adult woman who had mild COVID-19 (a few samples of this study predate the infection). Cell type and time point are not known. Both conserved end residues are part of each CDR3. A D gene is named only where the DNA matches it firmly. Clone size appears in some rows only: once, few, many, or a class for an expanded clone.

V gene	CDR3 length	J gene	D gene	clone size	CDR3 protein	CDR3 DNA
TRBV21-1	14	TRBJ1-2	NA	NA	CASSKPAGNYGYTF	TGTGCCAGCAGCAAACCCGCAGGGAACTATGGCTACACCTTC
TRBV12-3/TRBV12-4	16	TRBJ1-1	TRBD1	NA	CASSGTGRARMGEAFF	TGTGCCAGCAGTGGGACAGGGAGAGCACGCATGGGAGAGGCTTTCTTT
TRBV7-2	13	TRBJ2-5	NA	NA	CASTLGRQETQYF	TGTGCCAGCACCTTAGGGCGGCAAGAGACCCAGTACTTC
TRBV11-2	20	TRBJ2-4	TRBD2	few	CASSLDLGLAGGIAKNIQYF	TGTGCCAGCAGCTTAGACCTGGGACTAGCGGGGGGGATAGCCAAAAACATTCAGTACTTC
TRBV14	15	TRBJ2-7	TRBD1	few	CASSLDRGGSYEQYF	TGTGCCAGCAGCCTCGACAGGGGTGGATCCTACGAGCAGTACTTC
TRBV7-2	15	TRBJ1-1	NA	NA	CASSLETAVNTEAFF	TGTGCCAGCAGCTTAGAGACGGCTGTGAACACTGAAGCTTTCTTT
TRBV9	15	TRBJ1-1	NA	few	CASSVVGGLGTEAFF	TGTGCCAGCAGCGTAGTCGGAGGGCTGGGTACTGAAGCTTTCTTT
TRBV2	14	TRBJ2-7	TRBD2	NA	CASWASGPSYEQYF	TGTGCCAGCTGGGCTAGCGGCCCCTCCTACGAGCAGTACTTC
TRBV19	11	TRBJ1-1	NA	NA	CASFIGAEAFF	TGTGCCAGCTTCATTGGGGCTGAAGCTTTCTTT
TRBV7-9	13	TRBJ2-2	NA	many	CASSSRGFGELFF	TGTGCCAGCAGCTCAAGGGGGTTCGGGGAGCTGTTTTTT
TRBV20-1	14	TRBJ2-2	NA	few	CSASPRVNTGELFF	TGCAGTGCTAGTCCGAGGGTGAACACCGGGGAGCTGTTTTTT
TRBV4-3	15	TRBJ2-1	NA	many	CASSQDPTGINEQFF	TGCGCCAGCAGCCAAGATCCTACTGGCATCAATGAGCAGTTCTTC
TRBV19	15	TRBJ2-7	NA	many	CASSSLEGSDYEQYF	TGTGCCAGTAGTAGCCTCGAGGGATCAGATTACGAGCAGTACTTC
TRBV7-9	14	TRBJ1-2	NA	NA	CASSPGQWADGYTF	TGTGCCAGCAGCCCCGGACAGTGGGCCGATGGCTACACCTTC
TRBV6-6	13	TRBJ1-1	NA	few	CASTRGPLGEAFF	TGTGCCAGCACCCGCGGACCCCTCGGTGAAGCTTTCTTT
TRBV4-2	16	TRBJ1-2	NA	few	CASSQVLGGEYYGYTF	TGTGCCAGCAGCCAAGTTCTCGGGGGGGAGTACTATGGCTACACCTTC
TRBV5-4	16	TRBJ1-1	NA	NA	CASSFKGLQVDTEAFF	TGTGCCAGCAGCTTTAAGGGATTACAGGTGGACACTGAAGCTTTCTTT
TRBV9	13	TRBJ2-2	NA	few	CASSVGVGGELFF	TGTGCCAGCAGCGTAGGGGTTGGCGGGGAGCTGTTTTTT
TRBV9	15	TRBJ2-7	TRBD1	many	CASSDRDRGADEQYF	TGTGCCAGCAGCGACCGGGACAGGGGCGCTGATGAGCAGTACTTC
TRBV11-2	15	TRBJ1-5	NA	NA	CASSLNFLSNQPQHF	TGTGCCAGCAGCTTAAATTTCCTTAGCAATCAGCCCCAGCATTTT
TRBV4-1	16	TRBJ1-2	NA	NA	CASSHERGGANYGYTF	TGCGCCAGCAGCCATGAGCGCGGGGGGGCTAACTATGGCTACACCTTC
TRBV9	14	TRBJ1-5	NA	NA	CASSVEPSNQPQHF	TGTGCCAGCAGCGTAGAACCTAGCAATCAGCCCCAGCATTTT
TRBV20-1	14	TRBJ2-7	NA	NA	CSASWPAGYYEQYF	TGCAGTGCTAGCTGGCCCGCGGGATACTACGAGCAGTACTTC
TRBV6-5	14	TRBJ2-5	NA	NA	CASSYSPYQETQYF	TGTGCCAGCAGTTACTCGCCGTACCAAGAGACCCAGTACTTC
TRBV7-9	13	TRBJ1-2	NA	NA	CASRPSIGYGYTF	TGTGCCAGCAGGCCATCTATTGGGTATGGCTACACCTTC
TRBV24-1	14	TRBJ1-2	NA	NA	CATSDWGTNYGYTF	TGTGCCACCAGTGATTGGGGGACTAACTATGGCTACACCTTC
TRBV27	14	TRBJ2-3	TRBD1	NA	CASRGGQGPDTQYF	TGTGCCAGCAGGGGGGGACAGGGCCCAGATACGCAGTATTTT
TRBV24-1	15	TRBJ2-3	TRBD2	NA	CAVAALGTTTNTQYF	TGTGCCGTAGCCGCACTCGGGACTACAACTAATACGCAGTATTTT
TRBV10-3	14	TRBJ1-5	TRBD1	NA	CAIRGGTGDQPQHF	TGTGCCATCAGAGGGGGCACAGGGGATCAGCCCCAGCATTTT
TRBV5-1	17	TRBJ1-4	NA	NA	CASSLAPGGSGDEKLFF	TGCGCCAGCAGCTTGGCACCCGGGGGTTCAGGGGATGAAAAACTGTTTTTT
TRBV7-3	13	TRBJ2-5	NA	few	CASSLLGQETQYF	TGTGCCAGCAGCTTACTGGGTCAAGAGACCCAGTACTTC
TRBV6-5	13	TRBJ1-2	NA	NA	CASSYSLGSGYTF	TGTGCCAGCAGTTACTCGTTGGGGAGTGGCTACACCTTC
TRBV6-5	14	TRBJ2-1	NA	NA	CASSYSGGANEQFF	TGTGCCAGCAGTTACTCAGGGGGGGCCAATGAGCAGTTCTTC
TRBV27	14	TRBJ1-5	TRBD1	few	CASSFGQGVQPQHF	TGTGCCAGCAGTTTTGGGCAGGGGGTTCAGCCCCAGCATTTT
TRBV5-1	14	TRBJ2-5	TRBD1	few	CASSLQGIQETQYF	TGCGCCAGCAGCTTACAGGGGATACAAGAGACCCAGTACTTC
TRBV5-5	17	TRBJ2-1	TRBD2	NA	CASSPGVREAYYNEQFF	TGTGCCAGCAGCCCCGGGGTTCGGGAGGCCTACTACAATGAGCAGTTCTTC
TRBV4-3	16	TRBJ2-3	TRBD2	NA	CASSQDTWRETDTQYF	TGCGCCAGCAGCCAAGATACTTGGCGGGAGACGGATACGCAGTATTTT
TRBV3-1	17	TRBJ2-3	TRBD2	NA	CASSSQTSGVITDTQYF	TGTGCCAGCAGCTCTCAGACTAGCGGGGTTATCACAGATACGCAGTATTTT
TRBV6-5	15	TRBJ2-1	TRBD2	many	CASSYRGSSYNEQFF	TGTGCCAGCAGCTACCGCGGGAGCTCCTACAATGAGCAGTTCTTC
TRBV4-1	17	TRBJ2-2	NA	few	CASSPRRTGRDFGELFF	TGCGCCAGCAGCCCTCGACGGACAGGGAGGGATTTCGGGGAGCTGTTTTTT
TRBV5-1	12	TRBJ2-1	NA	NA	CASVSYYNEQFF	TGCGCCAGCGTCAGTTACTACAATGAGCAGTTCTTC
TRBV29-1	12	TRBJ2-5	NA	NA	CSGIDREETQYF	TGCAGCGGGATCGACAGAGAAGAGACCCAGTACTTC
TRBV7-9	17	TRBJ2-2	NA	few	CASSFEPGTMGTGELFF	TGTGCCAGCAGCTTCGAACCCGGGACAATGGGGACCGGGGAGCTGTTTTTT
TRBV5-6	12	TRBJ2-5	NA	few	CASSRDPGSKYF	TGTGCCAGCAGCAGGGACCCCGGCTCGAAGTACTTC
TRBV7-9	12	TRBJ2-1	NA	few	CASSLIQREQFF	TGTGCCAGCAGCCTAATCCAGAGGGAGCAGTTCTTC
TRBV12-3/TRBV12-4	12	TRBJ2-1	NA	NA	CASSSTGPEQFF	TGTGCCAGCAGTTCGACTGGACCTGAGCAGTTCTTC